The rows below give T cell receptor beta chains drawn from one sample of a study of blood T cells in healthy people across ages. TCRdb redid the calling of the 5' RACE reads with MiXCR, one entry per CDR3 protein. The repertoire has around 1.1 million distinct CDR3 sequences, less than 45% of them found once; the top ten carry 10% to 15%. Sequenced material: blood. The receptors stem from a man between 18 and 35 years old in good health. Each CDR3 is given with its conserved first and last residue. D genes are given only for firm matches. For some rows the clone size is stated as once, few or many, or as a class when expanded; others skip it.

clone_size	d_call	j_call	v_call	cdr3_aa	cdr3_nt
few	NA	TRBJ1-1	TRBV5-1	CASSLTASNTEAFF	TGCGCCAGCAGCTTGACAGCTTCGAACACTGAAGCTTTCTTT
many	NA	TRBJ2-5	TRBV28	CASSEGLTIQETQYF	TGTGCCAGCAGTGAAGGACTGACTATCCAAGAGACCCAGTACTTC
NA	NA	TRBJ1-2	TRBV5-1	CASSLEPDRYGYTF	TGCGCCAGCAGCTTGGAGCCAGACCGCTATGGCTACACCTTC
NA	NA	TRBJ1-4	TRBV14	CASSEELRAGKLFF	TGTGCCAGCAGCGAGGAATTGAGGGCGGGAAAACTGTTTTTT
NA	NA	TRBJ2-3	TRBV20-1	CSSLRPGDPDTQYF	TGCAGTTCTCTCCGACCCGGGGATCCAGATACGCAGTATTTT
NA	NA	TRBJ2-3	TRBV12-5	CASGFFSQGPTDTQYF	TGTGCTAGTGGTTTCTTCTCGCAGGGACCCACAGATACGCAGTATTTT
few	TRBD1	TRBJ2-2	TRBV4-3	CASSQTAGGTGELFF	TGCGCCAGCAGCCAAACTGCAGGGGGCACCGGGGAGCTGTTTTTT
NA	NA	TRBJ2-7	TRBV20-1	CSARDLANREQYF	TGCAGTGCTAGGGATCTAGCGAACAGGGAGCAGTACTTC
NA	NA	TRBJ1-1	TRBV9	CASSAAGMNTEAFF	TGTGCCAGCAGCGCGGCAGGTATGAACACTGAAGCTTTCTTT
NA	TRBD2	TRBJ2-1	TRBV6-1	CASSWREGLRYNEQFF	TGTGCCAGCAGTTGGCGGGAGGGCCTTCGCTACAATGAGCAGTTCTTC
NA	TRBD2	TRBJ2-4	TRBV6-1	CASSSAGGHYNEQYF	TGTGCCAGCAGCTCAGCGGGGGGCCACTACAATGAGCAGTACTTC
many	NA	TRBJ2-6	TRBV29-1	CSVLGASGANVLTF	TGCAGCGTTCTAGGCGCCTCTGGGGCCAACGTCCTGACTTTC
few	NA	TRBJ1-1	TRBV20-1	CSASPLWGTRMNTEAFF	TGCAGTGCTAGTCCCTTATGGGGGACAAGAATGAACACTGAAGCTTTCTTT
once	TRBD1	TRBJ1-2	TRBV6-2/TRBV6-3	CACSPPPTGIYGYTF	TGTGCCTGCAGTCCTCCCCCGACAGGGATTTATGGCTACACCTTC
NA	NA	TRBJ1-1	TRBV20-1	CSARVGHGTEAFF	TGCAGTGCTAGGGTAGGGCACGGCACTGAAGCTTTCTTT
NA	NA	TRBJ2-1	TRBV9	CASSEGDGFPNEQFF	TGTGCCAGCAGCGAGGGGGATGGGTTCCCCAATGAGCAGTTCTTC
NA	TRBD1	TRBJ1-2	TRBV28	CASSFSGQVVYGYTF	TGTGCCAGCAGTTTCTCGGGACAGGTAGTTTATGGCTACACCTTC
many	NA	TRBJ2-1	TRBV4-3	CASSQDRSYNEQFF	TGCGCCAGCAGCCAAGATCGCAGCTACAATGAGCAGTTCTTC
NA	NA	TRBJ2-5	TRBV5-1	CASSLGSSLARETQYF	TGCGCCAGCAGCTTAGGGAGTAGCCTAGCCCGCGAGACCCAGTACTTC
NA	TRBD1	TRBJ1-1	TRBV29-1	CSVAGTGDFTEAFF	TGCAGCGTGGCGGGGACAGGGGATTTCACTGAAGCTTTCTTT
few	NA	TRBJ2-3	TRBV5-1	CASTPSTITGDTQYF	TGCGCCAGCACCCCGTCAACTATTACAGGGGATACGCAGTATTTT
NA	NA	TRBJ2-1	TRBV28	CASTPAFSSYNEQFF	TGTGCCAGCACCCCGGCCTTCAGCTCCTACAATGAGCAGTTCTTC
NA	TRBD2	TRBJ2-3	TRBV5-1	CASSLPPGGEADTQYF	TGCGCCAGCAGCTTGCCACCGGGGGGAGAAGCAGATACGCAGTATTTT
NA	TRBD1	TRBJ2-3	TRBV6-7	CATLGQGPDTQYF	TGTGCCACCCTCGGACAGGGACCAGATACGCAGTATTTT
few	NA	TRBJ1-5	TRBV4-1	CASSGVQDSNQPQHF	TGCGCCAGCAGCGGGGTACAGGATTCCAATCAGCCCCAGCATTTT
few	NA	TRBJ2-2	TRBV7-3	CASSSKGELFF	TGTGCCAGCAGCTCAAAAGGGGAGCTGTTTTTT
once	NA	TRBJ1-2	TRBV4-3	CASSQERRGNYGYTF	TGCGCCAGCAGCCAAGAACGGAGAGGGAACTATGGCTACACCTTC
NA	NA	TRBJ1-5	TRBV19	CASSRSVNQPQHF	TGTGCCAGTAGTAGGTCAGTCAATCAGCCCCAGCATTTT
NA	NA	TRBJ2-5	TRBV3-1	CASSQGGRGLQETQYF	TGTGCCAGCAGCCAAGGGGGTAGGGGCCTCCAAGAGACCCAGTACTTC
few	TRBD1	TRBJ2-7	TRBV12-3/TRBV12-4	CASSFHPDRVVGYEQYF	TGTGCCAGCAGTTTTCACCCAGACAGGGTGGTAGGGTACGAGCAGTACTTC
few	NA	TRBJ1-1	TRBV11-2	CASSLEDGWPTEAFF	TGTGCCAGCAGCTTAGAAGACGGCTGGCCCACTGAAGCTTTCTTT
NA	NA	TRBJ2-1	TRBV9	CVSSVEGGRPIGEQFF	TGTGTCAGCAGCGTAGAGGGTGGGCGCCCCATCGGTGAGCAGTTCTTC
NA	TRBD1	TRBJ2-7	TRBV4-3	CASSPRQGTYGQYF	TGCGCCAGCAGCCCCAGACAGGGTACCTACGGGCAGTACTTC
NA	NA	TRBJ1-5	TRBV6-6	CASSYEASQPQHF	TGTGCCAGCAGTTATGAGGCGAGTCAGCCCCAGCATTTT
NA	NA	TRBJ2-3	TRBV4-3	CASSQETTFTDTQYF	TGCGCCAGCAGCCAAGAGACGACTTTCACAGATACGCAGTATTTT
once	NA	TRBJ2-3	TRBV7-9	CASSLDFLASGTDTQYF	TGTGCCAGCAGCTTAGATTTTCTAGCCTCTGGCACAGATACGCAGTATTTT
NA	NA	TRBJ1-1	TRBV6-5	CASSPPGGDAFF	TGTGCCAGCAGTCCCCCCGGGGGCGACGCTTTCTTT
NA	NA	TRBJ1-5	TRBV12-3/TRBV12-4	CASRPQGYSNQPQHF	TGTGCCAGCAGACCCCAGGGGTATAGCAATCAGCCCCAGCATTTT
NA	NA	TRBJ2-5	TRBV29-1	CSVEDRIWGKETQYF	TGCAGCGTTGAAGACCGCATATGGGGGAAAGAGACCCAGTACTTC
few	TRBD1	TRBJ2-7	TRBV5-5	CASTLGDRANEQYF	TGTGCCAGCACCTTAGGGGACAGGGCCAACGAGCAGTACTTC
NA	NA	TRBJ2-7	TRBV7-2	CTSSLAAAIYEQYF	TGTACCAGCAGCTTAGCAGCGGCGATCTACGAGCAGTACTTC
few	NA	TRBJ2-3	TRBV24-1	CATSDGYRDTQYF	TGTGCCACCAGTGATGGATACAGAGATACGCAGTATTTT